Below, 17 T cell receptor beta chains from the same sample are listed, as sequenced in a study of neurological immune-mediated disorders. TCRdb re-derived calls from the 5' RACE reads in MiXCR, one entry per CDR3 protein. The sample contains about 55,000 distinct CDR3 sequences, around 4% of which appear only once. Sequencing was done on a sample of PBMCs. These TCRs come from a man between 60 and 75 years old with multiple sclerosis.

This clonotype was seen many times. V gene TRBV5-1 combines with J gene TRBJ1-1; the D gene is possibly TRBD1 (6 bases). The CDR3 is 13 amino acids. The germline V gene encodes CDR1 SGHRS and CDR2 YFSETQ. V was cut by 2 bases and J by 5 bases, with 10 bases left in between. The CDR3 region is CASSFQGRTEAFF. The CDR3, as DNA: TGCGCCAGCAGCTTTCAGGGGAGGACTGAAGCTTTCTTT.

This clonotype was counted many times. The chain is built from TRBV5-1 and TRBJ1-1; perhaps TRBD1 as D (5 bases). Per the germline V gene, CDR1 is SGHRS and CDR2 is YFSETQ. The CDR3 totals 14 residues. V dropped 0 bases and J dropped 7 bases, with 13 bases sitting between them. The CDR3 loop is CASSLEFGTDEAFF. The DNA for the CDR3 is TGCGCCAGCAGCTTGGAGTTCGGGACGGATGAAGCTTTCTTT.

This clonotype was picked up many times. V gene TRBV5-6 combines with J gene TRBJ1-6; D ambiguous. Germline CDR1 is SGHDT and CDR2 is YYEEEE. This CDR3 spans 14 amino acids. Between the trimmed V and J ends, which lost 0 bases and 7 bases, there was a span of 8 bases. DNA for the CDR3: TGTGCCAGCAGCTTGGCGGGCGGAAATTCACCCCTCCACTTT. Protein product: CASSLAGGNSPLHF.

This clonotype was detected ten times or more. The chain links TRBV5-1 to TRBJ2-3; the match to TRBD2 covers 10 bases. V gave up 0 bases and J gave up 6 bases; unmatched junction bases: 7. The CDR3 is made up of 16 amino acids. The V gene's germline CDR1 is SGHRS and CDR2 YFSETQ. As DNA, the CDR3 is TGCGCCAGCAGCTTGGCATCTAGCGGGAGACACGATACGCAGTATTTT. Its translation is CASSLASSGRHDTQYF.

This clonotype was detected ten times or more. The chain has TRBV20-1 and TRBJ1-3; D possibly corresponds to TRBD1 (5 bases). The CDR3 is 13 amino acids. The V end was cut by 6 bases, the J end by 4 bases, with 13 bases between. Germline assignment: CDR1 DFQATT and CDR2 SNEGSKA (reference sequence). The CDR3 protein is CSATQGYGNTIYF. The CDR3 bases are TGCAGTGCGACGCAGGGTTACGGAAACACCATATATTTT.

Many counts were recorded for this clonotype. The V call is TRBV20-1, the J call TRBJ2-7; maybe TRBD2 (6 bases). There are 14 residues in the CDR3. CDR1 and CDR2 from the germline V gene are DFQATT and SNEGSKA (reference sequence). Trimming removed 4 bases from V and 1 base from J, with 14 bases in between. The DNA of the CDR3 is TGCAGTGCTATCGCACTAGCTGGTTCCTACGAGCAGTACTTC. Translating gives CSAIALAGSYEQYF.

This clonotype came up many times. The chain uses TRBV6-6 and TRBJ1-1; 7 bases match TRBD1. Germline CDR1 MNHNY, CDR2 SVGAGI (reference sequence). V lost 7 bases to trimming and J lost 11 bases; unmatched junction nucleotides: 10. This CDR3 is 12 amino acids long. CDR3 in amino acids: CASIGGGGLAFF. CDR3 DNA sequence: TGTGCCAGCATCGGGGGAGGGGGCTTGGCTTTCTTT.

This clonotype was seen repeatedly, ten times or more. V and J are TRBV10-3 and TRBJ2-1; the D is unclear. The CDR3 runs to 12 residues. With 0 bases removed from V and 9 bases from J, the gap between germline ends came to 6 bases. Per germline, CDR1 ENHRY and CDR2 SYGVKD. This CDR3 reads CAISESESEQFF. The CDR3 nucleotides are TGTGCCATCAGTGAGTCCGAGTCTGAGCAGTTCTTC.

This clonotype has ten or more counts. V and J are TRBV7-9 and TRBJ2-1; possibly TRBD1 for D (5 bases). The ends were cut back, 3 bases at V and 10 bases at J, with 13 bases in the middle. CDR3 size: 13 residues. Germline CDR1 is SEHNR and CDR2 is FQNEAQ (reference sequence). CDR3 residues: CASSFRVAGEQFF. The CDR3 DNA is TGTGCCAGCAGCTTCAGGGTGGCTGGGGAGCAGTTCTTC.

This clonotype was counted many times. The chain combines TRBV28 with TRBJ1-2; D possibly corresponds to TRBD1 (6 bases). The CDR3 runs to 16 residues. Trimming removed 2 bases at V and 3 bases at J, with 16 bases between. Per the germline V gene, CDR1 is MDHEN and CDR2 is SYDVKM. Written as DNA, the CDR3 is TGTGCCAGCAGTTTAATGGGGGGCTCAGAGGACTATGGCTACACCTTC. This gives the protein CASSLMGGSEDYGYTF.

This clonotype was observed a handful of times. The chain uses TRBV20-1 and TRBJ2-7; D is uncertain. Germline V gene lookup returns CDR1 DFQATT and CDR2 SNEGSKA (reference sequence). This CDR3 is 13 amino acids long. V was shortened by 0 bases and J by 7 bases, with 13 bases between the two germline ends. The CDR3: CSARDRAPKEQYF. The CDR3 coding sequence is TGCAGTGCTAGAGATCGTGCTCCCAAAGAGCAGTACTTC.

In its sample, this clonotype was seen many times. The V and J genes are TRBV7-2 and TRBJ1-2, with D tentatively TRBD1 (6 bases). Trimming shortened V by 3 bases and J by 4 bases, and 15 bases separated the two germline ends. The CDR3 has 15 residues. CDR1 is SGHTA, CDR2 FQGNSA, per germline. In nucleotides, the CDR3 is TGTGCCAGCAGCTTTCACCGGACAGAGACCTATGGCTACACCTTC. This sequence encodes CASSFHRTETYGYTF.

This clonotype showed up many times. CDR3 loop: CASSLSVIYGELFF. The CDR3 bases are TGTGCCAGCAGCTTGAGTGTGATTTACGGGGAGCTGTTTTTT. V is TRBV5-6 and J is TRBJ2-2; D unresolved. The CDR3 runs to 14 residues. V was cut by 1 base and J by 7 bases, with 11 bases left in between. CDR1 is SGHDT, CDR2 YYEEEE, per germline.

This clonotype was detected many times. The rearrangement uses TRBV24-1 and TRBJ2-2, with D maybe TRBD2 (5 bases). The CDR3 runs 13 residues. The germline V gene encodes CDR1 KGHDR and CDR2 SFDVKD. Deletions cut 9 bases from V and 0 bases from J, with 7 bases between. DNA for the CDR3: TGTGCCACCGGAGGTTCGAACACCGGGGAGCTGTTTTTT. Its translation: CATGGSNTGELFF.

This clonotype was recorded at least ten times. The chain employs TRBV6-5 and TRBJ1-4; TRBD1 agrees at 7 bases. CDR1 MNHEY and CDR2 SVGAGI come from the germline V gene. The CDR3 is 15 amino acids. The junction had 6 bases not matched to a gene; V was cut back by 5 bases and J by 3 bases. This CDR3 reads CASSPSGQANEKLFF. The CDR3 DNA reads as TGTGCCAGCAGTCCGTCAGGACAGGCTAATGAAAAACTGTTTTTT.

A few counts support this clonotype. This could be a read error, since a much larger clone is one nucleotide away. The chain employs TRBV9 and TRBJ2-7, with TRBD2 identical over 9 bases. Germline V gives CDR1 SGDLS, CDR2 YYNGEE. V lost 0 bases to trimming and J lost 2 bases; unmatched junction nucleotides: 6. This CDR3 comprises 16 residues. CDR3 sequence reads: CASSVDTAGGPYEQYF. The CDR3 coding sequence is TGTGCCAGCAGCGTAGATACCGCGGGAGGGCCCTACGAGCAGTACTTC.

Points on this clonotype: A read error is possible here, since a much larger clone lies one base away. The gene calls are TRBV5-1 and TRBJ2-2, with D hard to call. V lost 1 base, J lost 7 bases, and 11 bases lay in between. Germline loops: CDR1 SGHRS, CDR2 YFSETQ. The CDR3 spans 14 residues. CDR3 coding DNA: TGCGCCAGCAGCTTGTGGCCTGTGGACGGGGAGCTGTTTTTT. Translating it yields CASSLWPVDGELFF.